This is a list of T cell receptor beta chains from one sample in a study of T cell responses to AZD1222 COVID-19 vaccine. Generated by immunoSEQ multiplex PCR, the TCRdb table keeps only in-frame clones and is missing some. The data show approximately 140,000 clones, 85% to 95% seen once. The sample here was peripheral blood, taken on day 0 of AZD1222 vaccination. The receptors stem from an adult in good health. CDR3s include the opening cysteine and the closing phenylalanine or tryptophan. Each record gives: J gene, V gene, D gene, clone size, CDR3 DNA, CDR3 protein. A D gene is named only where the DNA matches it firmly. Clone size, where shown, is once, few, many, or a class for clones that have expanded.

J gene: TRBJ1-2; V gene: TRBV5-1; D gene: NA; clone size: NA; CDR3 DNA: TGCGCCAGCAGCTTGGGCCAGGACCTTGGCTACACCTTC; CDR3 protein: CASSLGQDLGYTF
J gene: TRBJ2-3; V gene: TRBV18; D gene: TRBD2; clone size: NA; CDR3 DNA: TGTGCCAGCTCACCAACACTAGCGGGGGGGCGTGGCACAGATACGCAGTATTTT; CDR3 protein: CASSPTLAGGRGTDTQYF
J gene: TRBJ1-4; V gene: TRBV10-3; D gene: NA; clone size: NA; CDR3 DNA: TGTGCCATCAGTGAGTACGGGGCGGCAACTAATGAAAAACTGTTTTTT; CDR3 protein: CAISEYGAATNEKLFF
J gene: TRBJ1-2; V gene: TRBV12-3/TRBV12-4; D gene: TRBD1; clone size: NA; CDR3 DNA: TGTGCCAGCAGTCGGACAGGGGGTGATGGCTACACCTTC; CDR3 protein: CASSRTGGDGYTF
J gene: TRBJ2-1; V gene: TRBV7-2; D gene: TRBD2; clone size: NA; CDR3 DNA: TGTGCCAGCACCCAACTAGGACTAGCGGGGGGGCCGGTAGATGAGCAGTTCTTC; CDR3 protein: CASTQLGLAGGPVDEQFF
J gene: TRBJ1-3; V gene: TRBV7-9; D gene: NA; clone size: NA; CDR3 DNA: TGTGCCAGCAGGTCCAAGGTTCACTCTGGAAACACCATATATTTT; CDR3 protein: CASRSKVHSGNTIYF
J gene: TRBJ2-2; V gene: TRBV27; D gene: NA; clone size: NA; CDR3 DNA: TGTGCCAGCAGCCTTGGAGGGCCGACCGGGGAGCTGTTTTTT; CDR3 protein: CASSLGGPTGELFF
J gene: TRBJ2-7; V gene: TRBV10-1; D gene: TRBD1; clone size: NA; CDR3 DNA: TGCGCCAGCAGTGAGGGCTACAGGGGGGATTCCTACGAGCAGTACTTC; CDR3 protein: CASSEGYRGDSYEQYF
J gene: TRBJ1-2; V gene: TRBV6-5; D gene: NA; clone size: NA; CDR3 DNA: TGTGCCAGCAGCAACCTGGAGAGGGATGATTCTGGCTACACCTTC; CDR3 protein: CASSNLERDDSGYTF
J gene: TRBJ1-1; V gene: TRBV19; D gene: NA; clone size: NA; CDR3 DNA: TGTGCCAGTAGTATCGGAGGGGCTGTGACTGAAGCTTTCTTT; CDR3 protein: CASSIGGAVTEAFF
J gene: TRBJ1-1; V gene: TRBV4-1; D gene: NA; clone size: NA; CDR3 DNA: TGCGCCAGCAGCCAAGAAATGCCCAATTGGGGTGTCACTGAAGCTTTCTTT; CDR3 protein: CASSQEMPNWGVTEAFF
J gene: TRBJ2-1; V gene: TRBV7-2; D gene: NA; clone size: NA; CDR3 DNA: TGTGCCAGCAGCCCGGGACTTTATCGGAGCAATGAGCAGTTCTTC; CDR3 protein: CASSPGLYRSNEQFF
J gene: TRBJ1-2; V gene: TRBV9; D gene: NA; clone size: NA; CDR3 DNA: TGTGCCAGCAGCGACTCTAACTATGGCTACACCTTC; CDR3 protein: CASSDSNYGYTF
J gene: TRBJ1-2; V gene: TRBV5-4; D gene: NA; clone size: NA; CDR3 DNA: TGTGCCAGCAGCTTGGTAACGGCTAACTATGGCTACACCTTC; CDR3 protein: CASSLVTANYGYTF
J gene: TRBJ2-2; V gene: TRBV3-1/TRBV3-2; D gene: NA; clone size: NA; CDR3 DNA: TGTGCCAGCAGCCAAGTTATAGGGACGGCAAACACCGGGGAGCTGTTTTTT; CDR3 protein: CASSQVIGTANTGELFF
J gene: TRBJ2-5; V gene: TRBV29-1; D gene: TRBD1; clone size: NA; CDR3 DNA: TGCAGCGTTGACCCGGGACAGGGAATAGTGGTGACCCAGTACTTC; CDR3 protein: CSVDPGQGIVVTQYF
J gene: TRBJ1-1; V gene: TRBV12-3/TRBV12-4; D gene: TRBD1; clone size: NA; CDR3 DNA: TGTGCCAGCCAGGGGGCCGTAAGCGCTGAAGCTTTCTTT; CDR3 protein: CASQGAVSAEAFF
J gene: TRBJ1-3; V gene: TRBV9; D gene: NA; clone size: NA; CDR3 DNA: TGTGCCAGCAGCTCTCACCAGGGAAACACCATATATTTT; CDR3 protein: CASSSHQGNTIYF
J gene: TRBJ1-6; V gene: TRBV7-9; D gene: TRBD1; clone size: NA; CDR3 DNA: TGTGCCAGCAGCTTAGGGGACAGGGAGGTTTCACCCCTCCACTTT; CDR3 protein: CASSLGDREVSPLHF
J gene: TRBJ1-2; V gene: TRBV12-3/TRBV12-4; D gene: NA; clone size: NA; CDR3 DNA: TGTGCCAGCAGTTCACAGGGTTATCTAGGCTACACCTTC; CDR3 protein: CASSSQGYLGYTF
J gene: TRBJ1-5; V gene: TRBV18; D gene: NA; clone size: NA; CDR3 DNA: TGTGCCAGCTCACCACCGTTGCAGGGAGCTCAGCCCCAGCATTTT; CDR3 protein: CASSPPLQGAQPQHF
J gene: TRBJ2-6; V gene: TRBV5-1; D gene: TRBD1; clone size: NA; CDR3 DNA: TGCGCCAGCAGAAGGCCGGGACAGCTATCCTCTGGGGCCAACGTCCTGACTTTC; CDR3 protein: CASRRPGQLSSGANVLTF
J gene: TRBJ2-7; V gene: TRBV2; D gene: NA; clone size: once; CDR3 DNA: TGTGCCAGCGGGGAACTCTACGAGCAGTACTTC; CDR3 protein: CASGELYEQYF
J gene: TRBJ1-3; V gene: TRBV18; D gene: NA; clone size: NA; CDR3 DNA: TGTGCCAGCCTCTCGGGGGGCTCTGGAAACACCATATATTTT; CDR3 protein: CASLSGGSGNTIYF
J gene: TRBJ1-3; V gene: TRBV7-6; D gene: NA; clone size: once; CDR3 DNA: TGTGCCAGCAGCCCTGTAGGGAGTGGAAACACCATATATTTT; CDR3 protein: CASSPVGSGNTIYF
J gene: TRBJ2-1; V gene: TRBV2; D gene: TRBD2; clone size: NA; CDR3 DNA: TGTGCCAGCAGAGATATAGCGGGGGCGGGGTACAATGAGCAGTTCTTC; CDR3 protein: CASRDIAGAGYNEQFF
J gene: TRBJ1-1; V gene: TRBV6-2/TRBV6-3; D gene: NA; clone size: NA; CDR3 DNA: TGTGCCAGCAGTTATTCGGCAGGAATTAACACTGAAGCTTTCTTT; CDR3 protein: CASSYSAGINTEAFF
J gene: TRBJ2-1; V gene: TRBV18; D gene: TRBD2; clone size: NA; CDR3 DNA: TGTGCCAGCTCATCAATAGCGGGCCCTTACAATGAGCAGTTCTTC; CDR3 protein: CASSSIAGPYNEQFF
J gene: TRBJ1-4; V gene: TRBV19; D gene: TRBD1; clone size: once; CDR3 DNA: TGTGCCAGTAGTGGGGACAGGACTGAAAAACTGTTTTTT; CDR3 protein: CASSGDRTEKLFF
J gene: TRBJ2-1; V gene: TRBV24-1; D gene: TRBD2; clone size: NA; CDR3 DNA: TGTGCCACCAGTGCCACGACTAGCGGAGACAATGAGCAGTTCTTC; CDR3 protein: CATSATTSGDNEQFF
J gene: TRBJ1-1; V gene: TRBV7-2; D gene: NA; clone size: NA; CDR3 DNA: TGTGCCAGCAGCCCCCAAGGTAACACTGAAGCTTTCTTT; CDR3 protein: CASSPQGNTEAFF
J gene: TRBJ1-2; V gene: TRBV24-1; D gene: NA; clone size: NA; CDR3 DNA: TGTGCCACCATCGATATGGGGCCAGGGGCCTATGGCTACACCTTC; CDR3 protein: CATIDMGPGAYGYTF
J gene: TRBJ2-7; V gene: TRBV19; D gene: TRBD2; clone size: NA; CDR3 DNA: TGTGCCTTAAACATGGGAGGTATGGGGACTAGCGGGAGCTCCTACGAGCAGTACTTC; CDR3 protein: CALNMGGMGTSGSSYEQYF